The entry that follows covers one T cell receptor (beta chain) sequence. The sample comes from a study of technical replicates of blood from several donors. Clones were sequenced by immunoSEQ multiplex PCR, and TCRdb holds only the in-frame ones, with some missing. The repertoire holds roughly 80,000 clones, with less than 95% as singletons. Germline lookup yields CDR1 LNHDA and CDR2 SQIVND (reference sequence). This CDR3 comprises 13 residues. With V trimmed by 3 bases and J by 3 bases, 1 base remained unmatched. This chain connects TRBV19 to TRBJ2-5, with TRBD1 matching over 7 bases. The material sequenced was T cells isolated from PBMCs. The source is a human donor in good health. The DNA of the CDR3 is TGTGCCAGTAGTATGGGGACAGAAGAGACCCAGTACTTC. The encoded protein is CASSMGTEETQYF.